This entry features one T cell receptor (beta chain) sequence. The data belong to a study of blood T cell repertoires in COVID-19. Looking at the study overall: Samples came from the United States, Italy and Spain, spanning acute and convalescent COVID-19. From T cells, B-cell-depleted T cells, or PBMCs came the material, which was cDNA or gDNA.

As handled by the study authors: Scientists estimated how many nucleated cells there were by amplifying reference gene primers. Only in-frame clones appear in the TCRdb table, and some are missing; sequencing was by immunoSEQ multiplex PCR. Clone size and the V and J calls come from that table; the DNA yielded D and trimming. The sample contains some 250,000 clones, less than 90% of which appear only once. The CDR3 runs 16 residues. CDR1 and CDR2 from the germline V gene are SGHNT and YYREEE (reference sequence). V gave up 2 bases and J gave up 3 bases, with 15 bases separating them. Sequenced input: peripheral blood. The source of this sequence is a man aged 25 to 40 with active or convalescent COVID-19. The J gene is TRBJ1-3, the V gene TRBV5-4; D gene unclear. The CDR3 loop is CASSFGADQLGNTIYF. CDR3 nucleotide sequence: TGTGCCAGCAGCTTCGGAGCGGACCAGCTTGGAAACACCATATATTTT. Filled out from reference TRBV5-4 and TRBJ1-3, the complete variable domain reads ETGVTQSPTHLIKTRGQQVTLRCSSQSGHNTVSWYQQALGQGPQFIFQYYREEENGRGNFPPRFSGLQFPNYSSELNVNALELDDSALYLCASSFGADQLGNTIYFGEGSWLTVV.